The clone carrying this T cell receptor beta chain appeared a few times. The germline V gene has CDR1 SGHRS and CDR2 YFSETQ. J gave up 0 bases and V 4 bases, and 3 bases lay outside the gene matches. This CDR3 has 14 amino acids. Documented treatment: oral pan-JAK inhibitor, 5-10 mg twice daily. Extraction of RNA preceded its reverse transcription into cDNA, which served as the sequencing template. Libraries were prepared by immunoSEQ multiplex PCR; TCRdb keeps only in-frame clonotypes and omits some of them. Of around 120,000 clones listed, roughly 63% are singletons. The entry originates in a study of CD8+ T cells in alopecia areata. At the level of the study: Treated patients took oral tofacitinib at 5 to 10 mg twice daily. The share of scalp area affected provided the severity score for treated patients.

The clonotype originates from a human donor with alopecia areata. Specimen: CD8+ T cells sorted from blood, collected at week 4, from a patient treated with tofacitinib. J is TRBJ1-2 and V is TRBV5-1, with 7 nucleotides matching TRBD1. The CDR3 DNA sequence: TGCGCCAGCAGCCCCGGGACAGCTAACTATGGCTACACCTTC. Its protein product is CASSPGTANYGYTF.